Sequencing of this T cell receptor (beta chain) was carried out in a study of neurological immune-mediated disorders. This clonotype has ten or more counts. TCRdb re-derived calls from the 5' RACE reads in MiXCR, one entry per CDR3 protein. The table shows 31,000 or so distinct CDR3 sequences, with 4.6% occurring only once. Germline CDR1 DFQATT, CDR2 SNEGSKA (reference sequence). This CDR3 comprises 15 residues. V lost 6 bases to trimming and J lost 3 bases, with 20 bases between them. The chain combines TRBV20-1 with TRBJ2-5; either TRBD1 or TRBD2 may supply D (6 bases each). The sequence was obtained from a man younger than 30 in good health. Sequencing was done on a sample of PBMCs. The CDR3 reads CSAPRGGSLKETQYF. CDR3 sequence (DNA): TGCAGTGCCCCCAGAGGGGGGTCATTAAAAGAGACCCAGTACTTC.